This T cell receptor (beta chain) derives from a study of blood T cell repertoires in COVID-19. Study as a whole: Specimens from acute and convalescent COVID-19 originated in the United States, Italy and Spain.

The table came from immunoSEQ multiplex PCR; TCRdb's copy has only in-frame clones and leaves some out. The table has about 220,000 clones, around 85% seen once; the top ten hold roughly 4.9%. Sequenced: peripheral blood. This receptor was obtained from a human donor in a cohort sampled during active COVID-19.

The CDR3 nucleotides are TGTGCCAGCAGTCTAAAACACCCGGCGGGGGATTACTACAATGAGCAGTTCTTC. Its translation: CASSLKHPAGDYYNEQFF. The rearrangement links TRBV27 to TRBJ2-1; TRBD2 agrees at 7 bases. Per the germline V gene, CDR1 is MNHEY and CDR2 is SMNVEV (reference sequence). V was pared by 5 bases and J by 3 bases, with 16 bases of the junction left unmatched. The CDR3 is 18 amino acids.